This passage covers 22 T cell receptor beta chains from one sample sequenced in a study of shared clonotypes between healthy human individuals (dated by TCRdb to the early 2020s). To prepare the library, the immunoSEQ multiplex PCR assay was applied. Not all clones reach the TCRdb copy of this immuneACCESS table, which keeps in-frame sequences only. Checked studies attribute under half of the gap to unresolved V genes and leave the rest unexplained. The sample yields around 510,000 clones; around 76% were counted once. The leading ten clones occupy about 12% of the sample. Sequencing was done on a sample of PBMCs. The receptors were sampled from a middle-aged woman in good health. Some clones in this sample may be carry-over from other donors' samples.

The chain is built from TRBV18 and TRBJ2-7; 10 bases are a match to TRBD1. V trimming: 5 bases; J trimming: 6 bases; junction bases outside the gene matches: 13. CDR1 and CDR2 from the germline V gene are KGHSH and LQKENI. This CDR3 is 16 amino acids long. CDR3 protein: CASSEPPGQGSSEQYF. As DNA, the CDR3 is TGTGCCAGCTCAGAACCTCCGGGACAGGGGTCCAGCGAGCAGTACTTC.

The chain has TRBV18 and TRBJ1-5; 7 positions match TRBD1. With V trimmed by 2 bases and J by 1 base, 11 bases remained unmatched. CDR1 is KGHSH, CDR2 LQKENI, per germline. The CDR3 length is 18 residues. The CDR3 region has the DNA TGTGCCAGCTCACCATCAGCGACAGGGCTAAGAAGCAATCAGCCCCAGCATTTT. Protein: CASSPSATGLRSNQPQHF.

This chain joins TRBV19 and TRBJ2-3, with TRBD1 matching over 12 bases. J gave up 4 bases and V 5 bases, and 4 bases lay outside the gene matches. The CDR3 loop spans 15 amino acids. The germline V gene has CDR1 LNHDA and CDR2 SQIVND (reference sequence). This CDR3 reads CASSFRDRGPDTQYF. Here the CDR3 DNA reads TGTGCCAGTAGTTTCCGGGACAGGGGGCCAGATACGCAGTATTTT.

The chain couples TRBV10-3 to TRBJ1-2; 9 bases match TRBD1. CDR1 is ENHRY, CDR2 SYGVKD, per germline. Unmatched junction bases numbered 12, after V lost 3 bases and J lost 4 bases. The CDR3 spans 17 residues. CDR3 DNA sequence: TGTGCCATCAGTGACACCGGGACAGGGAGTTTTGGCTATGGCTACACCTTC. It translates to CAISDTGTGSFGYGYTF.

The J gene is TRBJ2-1, the V gene TRBV7-2, with 7 bases fitting TRBD2. CDR3 length: 16 residues. The junction had 8 bases not matched to a gene; V was cut back by 5 bases and J by 1 base. The germline V gene encodes CDR1 SGHTA and CDR2 FQGNSA. In nucleotides, the CDR3 is TGTGCCAGCAGCCGAGCAGCGGGAATATCCTACAATGAGCAGTTCTTC. It encodes CASSRAAGISYNEQFF.

J is TRBJ1-2 and V is TRBV2; D is unresolved. Trimming left V 2 bases short and J 4 bases short, with 14 bases between. CDR1 and CDR2 (germline): SNHLY, FYNNEI. CDR3 length equals 15 residues. As DNA, the CDR3 is TGTGCCAGCAGTGAATCCGGAATCAGTGCCTATGGCTACACCTTC. Translating it yields CASSESGISAYGYTF.

Of note for this clone: This could be a read error, since a much larger clone is one nucleotide away. The V gene is TRBV6-4, the J gene TRBJ2-1, with 11 bases lining up with TRBD1. Germline lookup yields CDR1 MRHNA and CDR2 SNTAGT. CDR3 length: 14 residues. J gave up 6 bases and V 3 bases, and 1 base lay outside the gene matches. CDR3 in amino acids: CASSEGTGGNEQFF. The CDR3, as DNA: TGTGCCAGCAGTGAAGGGACAGGGGGCAATGAGCAGTTCTTC.

The rearrangement joins TRBV18 to TRBJ2-7; TRBD1 aligns across 9 bases. The V gene's germline CDR1 is KGHSH and CDR2 LQKENI. The trim removed 3 bases at V and 3 bases at J, leaving 3 bases unmatched. This CDR3 has 14 residues. Here the CDR3 DNA reads TGTGCCAGCTCACCTAGGACAGGGGACTACGAGCAGTACTTC. Amino acid sequence: CASSPRTGDYEQYF. Full variable domain (rest looked up from reference TRBV18 and TRBJ2-7): NAGVMQNPRHLVRRRGQEARLRCSPMKGHSHVYWYRQLPEEGLKFMVYLQKENIIDESGMPKERFSAEFPKEGPSILRIQQVVRGDSAAYFCASSPRTGDYEQYFGPGTRLTVT.

The chain uses TRBV19 and TRBJ1-5, with 9 bases matching TRBD1. The length of the CDR3 is 15 residues. Germline V lookup: CDR1 LNHDA, CDR2 SQIVND (reference sequence). Unmatched junction bases numbered 8, after V lost 4 bases and J lost 7 bases. The CDR3 here is CASSTYRGREQPQHF. The CDR3 region has the DNA TGTGCCAGTAGTACGTACAGGGGGCGGGAGCAGCCCCAGCATTTT.

This rearrangement joins TRBV11-1 to TRBJ2-5, with D possibly matching TRBD1 (5 bases). The better agreement between TRBJ2-7 and the DNA end casts doubt on the J call. The CDR3 runs to 13 residues. The germline gives CDR1 SGHAT, CDR2 FQDESV (reference sequence). The chain's CDR3 is CASSTDSSYEQYF. The CDR3, as DNA: TGTGCCAGCAGCACCGACAGCTCCTACGAGCAGTACTTC.

The chain is built from TRBV7-3 and TRBJ2-7, with D possibly TRBD2 on 5 matching bases. Trimming removed 2 bases from V and 0 bases from J, with 5 bases in between. CDR3 length equals 13 residues. Germline-derived CDR1 and CDR2 are SGHTA and FQGTGA. CDR3 DNA: TGTGCCAGCAGCTTAGACTACTCCTACGAGCAGTACTTC. Translation: CASSLDYSYEQYF.

The V gene is TRBV18, the J gene TRBJ1-5, with a possible D match to TRBD1 (5 bases). Trimming removed 1 base from V and 7 bases from J, with 14 bases in between. The CDR3 contains 15 residues. CDR1 and CDR2 (germline): KGHSH, LQKENI. CDR3 loop: CASSPQGFGDQPQHF. Written as DNA, the CDR3 is TGTGCCAGCTCACCACAGGGCTTTGGGGACCAGCCCCAGCATTTT.

The CDR3 loop reads CASSYRDRGFDTQYF. The DNA of the CDR3 is TGCGCCAGCAGCTATAGGGACAGGGGTTTTGATACGCAGTATTTT. The chain employs TRBV4-3 and TRBJ2-3; 10 positions agree with TRBD1. The V gene end was trimmed by 5 bases and the J gene end by 6 bases; junction bases not matched to a gene: 8. The germline V gene encodes CDR1 LGHNA and CDR2 YSLEER. This CDR3 comprises 15 residues.

This clone was found a few times. The CDR3 reads CATSRDVRGGADTGELFF. The CDR3 DNA reads TGTGCCACCAGCAGAGATGTTCGAGGGGGCGCGGACACCGGGGAGCTGTTTTTT. The chain joins TRBV15 to TRBJ2-2, with TRBD1 matching over 7 bases. With 0 bases clipped from V and 3 bases from J, the junction kept 10 bases outside the gene matches. CDR1 is LNHNV, CDR2 YYDKDF, per germline (reference sequence). This CDR3 region has 18 residues.

The CDR3 bases are TGTGCCAGCAGCCGAGGCCCCGCGGGGACCGGGGAGCTGTTTTTT. Its protein is CASSRGPAGTGELFF. The gene calls are TRBV7-2 and TRBJ2-2; TRBD2 is a possible D gene (6 bases). CDR1 is SGHTA, CDR2 FQGNSA, per germline. V was clipped by 5 bases and J by 5 bases, with 15 bases between them. This CDR3 spans 15 amino acids.

The chain is built from TRBV7-2 and TRBJ2-7; D uncertain. This CDR3 region has 14 residues. Trimming took 4 bases from V and 4 from J, leaving 14 bases between them. Germline V CDR1 and CDR2: SGHTA, FQGNSA. CDR3 amino acids: CASSSAGPRYEQYF. The CDR3 DNA is TGTGCCAGCAGCTCAGCCGGACCCCGTTACGAGCAGTACTTC.

The DNA of the CDR3 is TGTGCCAGCAGCCCCGGTCGGGAGGGAGAGACCCAGTACTTC. Translating it yields CASSPGREGETQYF. This chain connects TRBV11-2 to TRBJ2-5; 8 nucleotides line up with TRBD2. This CDR3 is 14 amino acids long. Germline V lookup: CDR1 SGHAT, CDR2 FQNNGV. The V and J ends lost 5 bases and 4 bases, in that order; junction bases with no gene match: 6.

The genes are TRBV7-9 and TRBJ1-4; TRBD1 matches 8 bases. Germline CDR1 SEHNR, CDR2 FQNEAQ (reference sequence). This CDR3 region has 13 residues. The J segment lost 7 bases and the V segment lost 6 bases, leaving 4 bases of the junction unmatched. Here the CDR3 reads CASSSGGFEKLFF. The DNA of the CDR3 is TGTGCCAGCAGTTCAGGGGGCTTTGAAAAACTGTTTTTT.

This chain links TRBV4-1 with TRBJ2-5; tentatively, D is TRBD2 (5 bases). The DNA end favors TRBJ2-7, so the J call may be wrong. This CDR3 contains 15 residues. Germline loops: CDR1 MGHRA, CDR2 YSYEKL. The CDR3 region is CASGPEGAATYEQYF. CDR3 nucleotides: TGCGCCAGCGGCCCAGAGGGAGCGGCGACCTACGAGCAGTACTTC.

V and J are TRBV11-1 and TRBJ2-7, with TRBD1 matching 7 bases. J was trimmed by 3 bases and V by 6 bases; bases with no gene match: 5. The germline V gene has CDR1 SGHAT and CDR2 FQDESV (reference sequence). This CDR3 region has 13 residues. The CDR3: CASRLGQNYEQYF. The CDR3 nucleotides read TGTGCCAGCAGGTTGGGACAGAACTACGAGCAGTACTTC.

A word on this clone: This same CDR3 is encoded by further DNA sequences in the sample. The chain carries TRBV28 and TRBJ1-4; 7 bases agree with TRBD1. Trimming cost V 3 bases and J 5 bases; bases outside gene matches: 3. Germline CDR1 reads MDHEN; CDR2 reads SYDVKM. The length of the CDR3 is 14 residues. DNA for the CDR3: TGTGCCAGCAGTTTGCAGGGGGGGAATGAAAAACTGTTTTTT. Translation: CASSLQGGNEKLFF.

The genes are TRBV5-6 and TRBJ2-2; no firm D call. Trimming removed 3 bases at V and 2 bases at J, with 8 bases between. CDR1 is SGHDT, CDR2 YYEEEE, per germline. The length of the CDR3 is 14 residues. For the CDR3, the DNA is TGTGCCAGCAGCTATGAAACAAACACCGGGGAGCTGTTTTTT. Protein product: CASSYETNTGELFF.